Listed below are T cell receptor beta chains from one sample, sequenced in a study of long-term antiretroviral therapy in people with HIV. The data were produced by immunoSEQ multiplex PCR, yet TCRdb's version contains in-frame clones alone and is incomplete. The sample yields more than 30,000 clones, roughly 80% seen once. This specimen was unsorted PBMCs, taken 1.9 years after starting antiretroviral therapy. The source is a man younger than 35 with HIV. CDR3s include the opening cysteine and the closing phenylalanine or tryptophan. D genes are given only for firm matches. The size entry is marked missing in some rows and otherwise reads once, few, many or a size class.

CDR3 protein	CDR3 DNA	clone size	J gene	D gene	V gene
CASSLVVQANTGELFF	TGTGCCAGCAGCTTAGTAGTACAGGCGAACACCGGGGAGCTGTTTTTT	-	TRBJ2-2	-	TRBV7-6
CASSPQRSETQYF	TGCGCCAGCAGCCCCCAGCGCTCGGAGACCCAGTACTTC	once	TRBJ2-5	-	TRBV5-1
CASRSGPSEADTQYF	TGTGCCAGCAGATCCGGGCCCAGTGAGGCAGATACGCAGTATTTT	-	TRBJ2-3	-	TRBV5-5
CASSLQGQHGYTF	TGTGCCAGCAGCCTTCAAGGACAGCATGGCTACACCTTC	-	TRBJ1-2	-	TRBV14
CASSIRDIDGYTF	TGTGCCAGTAGTATTCGGGACATCGATGGCTACACCTTC	-	TRBJ1-2	-	TRBV19
CAISVGSGGDLAEAFF	TGTGCCATCAGTGTTGGGTCAGGGGGTGATTTGGCTGAAGCTTTCTTT	-	TRBJ1-1	TRBD1	TRBV10-3
CASLGASTDTQYF	TGTGCCAGCCTGGGGGCGTCCACAGATACGCAGTATTTT	-	TRBJ2-3	-	TRBV28
CASSGGRTDTGELFF	TGTGCCAGCAGTGGGGGGCGGACAGACACCGGGGAGCTGTTTTTT	-	TRBJ2-2	-	TRBV6-1
CASSSDGGKDTQYF	TGTGCCAGCAGTTCCGATGGGGGCAAAGATACGCAGTATTTT	-	TRBJ2-3	-	TRBV28
CASSLDREVHTEAFF	TGTGCCAGCAGCTTAGACAGGGAGGTTCACACTGAAGCTTTCTTT	-	TRBJ1-1	TRBD1	TRBV7-3
CASSYSGSSNTEAFF	TGTGCCAGCAGTTATTCAGGGAGTAGTAACACTGAAGCTTTCTTT	-	TRBJ1-1	-	TRBV6-5
CASSIGTGPYQPQHF	TGTGCCAGTAGTATAGGGACAGGGCCCTATCAGCCCCAGCATTTT	-	TRBJ1-5	TRBD1	TRBV19
CASSLREVGNQPQHF	TGTGCCAGCAGCTTACGGGAGGTCGGCAATCAGCCCCAGCATTTT	-	TRBJ1-5	-	TRBV7-8
CASSPLGGQGSGANVLTF	TGTGCCAGCTCACCCCTTGGGGGACAGGGATCCGGGGCCAACGTCCTGACTTTC	-	TRBJ2-6	TRBD1	TRBV18
CASSSLGGTGGNTIYF	TGTGCCAGCAGTAGCCTAGGGGGTACAGGGGGAAACACCATATATTTT	-	TRBJ1-3	-	TRBV27
CASSLSLVGLSEAFF	TGCGCCAGCAGCTTGTCTCTTGTGGGGTTATCTGAAGCTTTCTTT	once	TRBJ1-1	-	TRBV5-1
CASSRTGVGYEQYF	TGCGCCAGCAGCCGGACAGGGGTTGGTTACGAGCAGTACTTC	-	TRBJ2-7	TRBD1	TRBV5-1